The clone carrying this T cell receptor (beta chain) was found a few times. This specimen belongs to a study of cytomegalovirus exposure and HLA in healthy donors. Primers: 60 Vbeta forward and 13 Jbeta reverse. Profiled with immunoSEQ multiplex PCR; TCRdb holds only in-frame clones, not every one. Of 160,000 or so clones detected, 55% to 75% appear once; the ten largest clones hold 2% to 2.5%. V was cut by 3 bases and J by 2 bases, with 10 bases left in between. This CDR3 region has 14 residues. Germline assignment: CDR1 MDHEN and CDR2 SYDVKM. The material sequenced was PBMCs. The chain has TRBV28 and TRBJ1-2, with D perhaps matching TRBD1 (5 bases). This TCR came from a human donor in good health. The CDR3 is CASSFGRANYGYTF. CDR3 DNA sequence: TGTGCCAGCAGTTTTGGCAGGGCCAACTATGGCTACACCTTC.